The 23 T cell receptor beta chains below all came from one sample that was sequenced in a study of T cell responses to AZD1222 COVID-19 vaccine (dated by TCRdb to 2020 to 2023). The meaning of the sample's time point label: baseline before first vaccination. The library was prepared using the immunoSEQ multiplex PCR assay. What TCRdb holds here is the immuneACCESS table cut down to in-frame rearrangements. Part of the clones is not present; checked against another copy, under half of the missing clones reflect an unresolved V gene, and the others are unexplained. The sample records 100,000 to 150,000 clones, around nine tenths of which are singletons. The top ten constitute 6% to 7.5% of the sample. Sequenced material: peripheral blood, taken on day 0 of AZD1222 vaccination. Every receptor here comes from an adult in good health.

The J gene is TRBJ1-2, the V gene TRBV7-2, with D possibly matching TRBD1 (5 bases). V was trimmed by 0 bases and J by 8 bases, leaving 13 bases between them. The CDR3 is 14 residues long. Germline V gene lookup returns CDR1 SGHTA and CDR2 FQGNSA. The CDR3 DNA reads as TGTGCCAGCAGCTTAGCGGGCCCGGGGCAAGGCTACACCTTC. Translated, it gives CASSLAGPGQGYTF.

The V call is TRBV5-5, the J call TRBJ2-7; 7 bases are a match to TRBD1. The V gene end was trimmed by 1 base and the J gene end by 2 bases; junction bases not matched to a gene: 6. The CDR3 has 15 amino acids. Germline assignment: CDR1 SGHKS and CDR2 YYEKEE (reference sequence). The CDR3 DNA sequence: TGTGCCAGCAGCTTGTTGCGAGACAGGGCCTACGAGCAGTACTTC. Protein: CASSLLRDRAYEQYF.

The chain couples TRBV7-3 to TRBJ2-3; D is possibly TRBD1 or TRBD2 (5 bases each). The CDR3 runs 15 residues. The ends were cut back, 6 bases at V and 2 bases at J, with 15 bases in the middle. Germline V gives CDR1 SGHTA, CDR2 FQGTGA. CDR3 coding DNA: TGTGCCAGCAGGGGGACCCCATTGAACACAGATACGCAGTATTTT. It yields the protein CASRGTPLNTDTQYF.

This clone was counted between two and nine times. The sample carries other DNA sequences with the same CDR3. This chain joins TRBV11-2 and TRBJ2-7; D call uncertain. Germline lookup yields CDR1 SGHAT and CDR2 FQNNGV. The CDR3 length is 13 residues. V lost 1 base and J lost 5, with 9 bases in between. The CDR3 loop reads CASSLVGQNEQYF. The CDR3 nucleotides are TGTGCCAGCAGCTTAGTAGGGCAAAACGAGCAGTACTTC.

The rearrangement uses TRBV18 and TRBJ2-4, with D perhaps matching TRBD1 (6 bases). Trimming stripped 5 bases from V and 8 bases from J, with 13 bases between. This CDR3 region has 13 residues. Germline loops: CDR1 KGHSH, CDR2 LQKENI. CDR3 sequence reads: CASSDPNRDIQYF. The CDR3, as DNA: TGTGCCAGCTCAGACCCCAACAGGGACATTCAGTACTTC.

The V gene is TRBV19, the J gene TRBJ1-5; TRBD1 agrees at 8 bases. The CDR3 covers 18 residues. The V gene's germline CDR1 is LNHDA and CDR2 SQIVND (reference sequence). V was clipped by 5 bases and J by 2 bases; unmatched bases: 14. The CDR3 DNA reads as TGTGCCAGTAGTGACCGGGGGCAGGGGGCTTGGGGCAATCAGCCCCAGCATTTT. It translates to CASSDRGQGAWGNQPQHF.

This clone was seen only a few times. The chain joins TRBV4-1 to TRBJ2-7, with 8 bases fitting TRBD1. In germline, CDR1 is MGHRA, CDR2 YSYEKL. V lost 4 bases, J lost 3 bases, and 11 bases stayed unmatched. CDR3 size: 16 residues. The CDR3 DNA is TGCGCCAGCAGCCGAGGGCCAGGGGGCTTAAGCTACGAGCAGTACTTC. Translated: CASSRGPGGLSYEQYF.

The chain joins TRBV13 to TRBJ2-7; D is unclear. The CDR3 sequence is 13 residues long. Germline CDR1 and CDR2: PRHDT and FYEKMQ (reference sequence). Trimming removed 1 base from V and 2 bases from J, with 6 bases in between. DNA of the CDR3: TGTGCCAGCAGCTTAGTTACGACCTACGAGCAGTACTTC. Protein: CASSLVTTYEQYF.

This chain connects TRBV3-1 (or the pseudogene TRBV3-2) to TRBJ1-5, with a possible D match to TRBD1 (5 bases). CDR1 and CDR2 from the germline V gene are LGHDT and YNNKEL (reference sequence). The CDR3 consists of 17 residues. Trimming took off 0 bases at V and 7 bases at J, with 19 bases between the two ends. The DNA of the CDR3 is TGTGCCAGCAGCCAAGATCCGCGACGGGGAAAGGGGCAGCCCCAGCATTTT. Residues: CASSQDPRRGKGQPQHF.

The chain carries TRBV7-9 and TRBJ2-7, with a possible D match to TRBD2 (6 bases). Trimming pared 1 base from V and 6 bases from J, leaving 10 bases between. CDR3 length equals 13 residues. Germline CDR1 is SEHNR and CDR2 is FQNEAQ (reference sequence). CDR3 residues: CASSLEAGTEQYF. The DNA for the CDR3 is TGTGCCAGCAGCTTAGAGGCGGGGACCGAGCAGTACTTC.

This clone was counted once. The gene calls are TRBV21-1 and TRBJ1-2. TRBV21-1 is marked as a pseudogene. CDR3 length equals 20 residues. The CDR3 region is CASSKGVIRFFHLSPYGYTF. The CDR3 nucleotides are TGTGCCAGCAGCAAAGGGGTAATAAGGTTCTTCCACCTTAGCCCTTATGGCTACACCTTC.

This clone occurred once. The chain combines TRBV5-1 with TRBJ1-4, with a weak D call TRBD1 (6 bases). The CDR3 is 15 amino acids. Germline CDR1 SGHRS, CDR2 YFSETQ. V dropped 0 bases and J dropped 2 bases, with 8 bases sitting between them. CDR3 nucleotides: TGCGCCAGCAGCTTGGCGGGGGCGACTAATGAAAAACTGTTTTTT. The encoded protein is CASSLAGATNEKLFF. The full variable domain, its missing parts supplied by reference TRBV5-1 and TRBJ1-4, is KAGVTQTPRYLIKTRGQQVTLSCSPISGHRSVSWYQQTPGQGLQFLFEYFSETQRNKGNFPGRFSGRQFSNSRSEMNVSTLELGDSALYLCASSLAGATNEKLFFGSGTQLSVL.

Details on this clone: An end of the junction differs from the germline gene, which may be a read error. The chain has TRBV7-6 and TRBJ1-1; TRBD1 is a possible D gene (6 bases). CDR3 length: 13 amino acids. Germline V gene data show CDR1 as SGHVS and CDR2 as FNYEAQ. CDR3 region: CASSVAGVTEAFF. The CDR3 DNA is TGTGCCAGCAGCGTAGCAGGGGTTACTGAAGCTTTCTTT. Drawing the rest from reference TRBV7-6 and TRBJ1-1, the complete variable domain is GAGVSQSPRYKVTKRGQDVALRCDPISGHVSLYWYRQALGQGPEFLTYFNYEAQQDKSGLPNDRFSAERPEGSISTLTIQRTEQRDSAMYRCASSVAGVTEAFFGQGTRLTVV.

The chain uses TRBV9 and TRBJ2-3, with D perhaps being TRBD1 or TRBD2 (6 bases each). The CDR3 runs 15 residues. CDR1 SGDLS and CDR2 YYNGEE come from the germline V gene. Trimming took off 0 bases at V and 5 bases at J, with 13 bases between the two ends. CDR3 DNA: TGTGCCAGCAGCGTAGGTGGGGGGCTTGGAGATACGCAGTATTTT. This sequence encodes CASSVGGGLGDTQYF.

This rearrangement joins TRBV19 to TRBJ1-5; D not certain. V lost 3 bases to trimming and J lost 14 bases, with 14 bases between them. Germline V CDR1 and CDR2: LNHDA, SQIVND (reference sequence). The CDR3 consists of 12 residues. Here the CDR3 reads CASSIGEGPEHF. The DNA for the CDR3 is TGTGCCAGTAGTATTGGTGAGGGCCCGGAGCATTTT.

The chain recombines TRBV9 with TRBJ1-1; D is uncertain. The CDR3 has 16 residues. Germline CDR1 and CDR2: SGDLS and YYNGEE. With 4 bases removed from V and 0 bases from J, the gap between germline ends came to 16 bases. The CDR3 spells CASSPRRRGMNTEAFF. The CDR3 DNA reads as TGTGCCAGCAGCCCCAGACGACGCGGAATGAACACTGAAGCTTTCTTT.

The V gene is TRBV28, the J gene TRBJ1-3, with a possible D match to TRBD1 (5 bases). V lost 2 bases, J lost 0 bases, and 14 bases lay in between. Germline V CDR1 and CDR2: MDHEN, SYDVKM. CDR3 size: 17 residues. The CDR3 region is CASSLPGHDSSGNTIYF. DNA for the CDR3: TGTGCCAGCAGTTTACCAGGACACGACAGCTCTGGAAACACCATATATTTT.

CDR3 bases: TGTGCCAGCAGTCAACCGGGACTGAGCTGGGGAAAACTGTTTTTT. Translated: CASSQPGLSWGKLFF. The chain combines TRBV11-2 with TRBJ1-4, with a weak D call TRBD1 (5 bases). Germline CDR1 is SGHAT and CDR2 is FQNNGV. The CDR3 sequence is 15 residues long. With 6 bases removed from V and 10 bases from J, the gap between germline ends came to 21 bases.

V usage is TRBV18 and J usage is TRBJ1-5; D ambiguous. The V and J ends lost 3 bases and 2 bases respectively, with 8 bases between them. This CDR3 is 14 amino acids long. Germline lookup yields CDR1 KGHSH and CDR2 LQKENI. For the CDR3, the DNA is TGTGCCAGCTCACCCTCTATTGGCAATCAGCCCCAGCATTTT. Translation: CASSPSIGNQPQHF.

V and J are TRBV11-2 and TRBJ2-2; D tentatively reads TRBD1 or TRBD2 (6 bases each). This CDR3 comprises 15 residues. V was cut by 5 bases and J by 5 bases, with 15 bases left in between. The germline V gene has CDR1 SGHAT and CDR2 FQNNGV. The CDR3 is CASSISGGSTGELFF. CDR3 DNA sequence: TGTGCCAGCAGCATATCCGGGGGCTCGACCGGGGAGCTGTTTTTT.

The chain uses TRBV2 and TRBJ1-5; TRBD1 might be the D (5 bases). This CDR3 has 14 amino acids. The germline V gene encodes CDR1 SNHLY and CDR2 FYNNEI. The V and J ends lost 2 bases and 6 bases respectively, with 11 bases between them. CDR3 in DNA: TGTGCCAGCAGTGAACTCAGGGTGGGTCAGCCCCAGCATTTT. Translating gives CASSELRVGQPQHF.

The rearrangement uses TRBV6-5 and TRBJ2-7; the D is unclear. Looked up from germline, CDR1 is MNHEY and CDR2 is SVGAGI. This CDR3 has 11 amino acids. Trimming took off 8 bases at V and 3 bases at J, with 8 bases between the two ends. In DNA, the CDR3 is TGTGCCAGCCTAAACGGCTACGAGCAGTACTTC. Its protein is CASLNGYEQYF.

In nucleotides, the CDR3 is TGTGCCAGCAGTTACGCGGGCAGGGGATATGGCTACACCTTC. It yields the protein CASSYAGRGYGYTF. V is TRBV6-2 or TRBV6-3 and J is TRBJ1-2; maybe TRBD1 (6 bases). The CDR3 extends over 14 amino acids. With 2 bases removed from V and 5 bases from J, the gap between germline ends came to 12 bases. The germline CDR1 and CDR2 sequences are MNHEY and SVGEGT.